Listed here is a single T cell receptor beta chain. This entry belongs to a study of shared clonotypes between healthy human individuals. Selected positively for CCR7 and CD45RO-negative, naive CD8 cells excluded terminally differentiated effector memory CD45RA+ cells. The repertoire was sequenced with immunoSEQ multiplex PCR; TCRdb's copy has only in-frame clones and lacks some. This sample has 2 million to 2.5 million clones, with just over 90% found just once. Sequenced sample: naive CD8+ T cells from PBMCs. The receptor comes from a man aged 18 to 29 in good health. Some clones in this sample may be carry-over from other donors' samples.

The CDR3: CASIKGQGPNYGYTF. In nucleotides, the CDR3 is TGTGCCAGCATTAAAGGACAGGGTCCTAACTATGGCTACACCTTC. V usage is TRBV6-1 and J usage is TRBJ1-2, with 8 bases lining up with TRBD1. Unmatched junction bases numbered 7, after V lost 7 bases and J lost 0 bases. The germline V gene has CDR1 MNHNS and CDR2 SASEGT. This CDR3 is built from 15 residues.